The text below deals with one TCR beta chain. Its specific antigen is unknown. No base-level quality is on record; no much larger clone is a single base apart. The data were taken from a study of T-cell reconstitution after alpha-beta-depleted transplantation in children (dated by TCRdb to about 2016). Turning to the overall study: Using TCR repertoire profiling, the study quantitatively followed how T-cell immune reconstitution unfolded in children after TCRalphabeta/CD19-depleted allogeneic hematopoietic cell transplantation.

In the germline V gene, CDR1 corresponds to KGHDR and CDR2 to SFDVKD. Trimming removed 3 bases from V and 7 bases from J, leaving 18 bases between the germline ends. Including the terminal cysteine and phenylalanine, the CDR3 comprises 16 residues. Only the CDR3 DNA stays, 48 bases, in frame from base 1. The library came from PCR. The reads were generated on an Illumina HiSeq 2500. TCR libraries were prepared with molecular barcoding, using unique molecular identifiers to normalize TCRbeta repertoire quantification. The public sequencing data were trimmed at Q25 with fastp and processed into clonotypes with MiXCR by TCRdb, which kept only in-frame beta chains. For every CDR3 protein sequence, its rows merge into one entry that carries the most common genes and DNA. The sample table contains about 460,000 distinct CDR3 sequences; only one count was recorded for around 13% of them. The top ten clones comprise over 5.5% of the sample.

The specimen was PBMCs from the stem cell graft donor, collected from the stem cell graft. This chain is built from TRBV24-1 and TRBJ2-1; TRBD1 is a weak D gene call, 6 bases matching. The clonotype comes from a human donor who donated a stem cell graft to a child with combined immunodeficiency. The bases read TGTGCCACCAGTGATACCACAGGGATATTAGGGAATGAGCAGTTCTTC. It is translated as CATSDTTGILGNEQFF.